These 6 T cell receptor beta chains share one sample of origin, sequenced in a study of T cell responses to AZD1222 COVID-19 vaccine. Produced via immunoSEQ multiplex PCR; TCRdb's table is partial and in-frame only. This sample has 100,000 to 150,000 clones, with about 90% found just once. The sequencing used peripheral blood, collected on day 0 of MenACWY control vaccination. These TCRs come from an adult in good health.

The CDR3 loop reads CASSLQVLTDTQYF. The CDR3 DNA is TGTGCCAGCAGCCTTCAGGTTCTGACAGATACGCAGTATTTT. The chain uses TRBV5-5 and TRBJ2-3, with unresolved D. V lost 4 bases and J 3 bases, leaving 12 bases between the germline ends. CDR3 length: 14 residues. Germline V gives CDR1 SGHKS, CDR2 YYEKEE (reference sequence).

The chain links TRBV3-1 (or the pseudogene TRBV3-2) to TRBJ1-2; 10 bases align to TRBD1. Germline V gene data show CDR1 as LGHDT and CDR2 as YNNKEL (reference sequence). With V trimmed by 1 base and J by 7 bases, 3 bases remained unmatched. The CDR3 contains 14 residues. The CDR3, as DNA: TGTGCCAGCAGCCAAGGCGGGACAGGGGCTGGCTACACCTTC. Encoded protein: CASSQGGTGAGYTF.

This clone was detected once. The chain carries TRBV7-7 and TRBJ2-5, with a possible D match to TRBD1 (6 bases). CDR1 SSHAT and CDR2 FNYEAQ come from the germline V gene (reference sequence). CDR3 length: 15 residues. V shed 5 bases and J shed 2 bases, with 15 bases lying between them. CDR3 protein: CASSTHPTGQETQYF. In DNA, the CDR3 is TGTGCCAGCAGCACCCACCCGACAGGTCAAGAGACCCAGTACTTC.

This sequence joins TRBV10-3 and TRBJ1-2; D unclear. The germline CDR1 and CDR2 sequences are ENHRY and SYGVKD. This CDR3 has 13 amino acids. The V and J ends lost 10 bases and 0 bases respectively, with 12 bases between them. CDR3 amino acids: CASTNSPNYGYTF. CDR3 in DNA: TGTGCCAGCACGAACAGCCCTAACTATGGCTACACCTTC.

V usage is TRBV12-3 or TRBV12-4 and J usage is TRBJ2-1; TRBD1 is a possible D gene (5 bases). Deletions cut 5 bases from V and 4 bases from J, with 9 bases between. The length of the CDR3 is 13 residues. CDR3 bases: TGTGCCAGCAGTCCCAGGGATTACAATGAGCAGTTCTTC. Amino acids: CASSPRDYNEQFF.

V and J are TRBV11-2 and TRBJ2-7; 11 nucleotides align to TRBD2. Germline CDR1 SGHAT, CDR2 FQNNGV. This CDR3 spans 15 amino acids. Trimming removed 7 bases from V and 4 bases from J; junction bases left unmatched: 9. CDR3 amino acids: CASTPGTSGGYEQYV. DNA of the CDR3: TGTGCCAGCACCCCCGGAACTAGCGGGGGATACGAGCAGTACGTC.